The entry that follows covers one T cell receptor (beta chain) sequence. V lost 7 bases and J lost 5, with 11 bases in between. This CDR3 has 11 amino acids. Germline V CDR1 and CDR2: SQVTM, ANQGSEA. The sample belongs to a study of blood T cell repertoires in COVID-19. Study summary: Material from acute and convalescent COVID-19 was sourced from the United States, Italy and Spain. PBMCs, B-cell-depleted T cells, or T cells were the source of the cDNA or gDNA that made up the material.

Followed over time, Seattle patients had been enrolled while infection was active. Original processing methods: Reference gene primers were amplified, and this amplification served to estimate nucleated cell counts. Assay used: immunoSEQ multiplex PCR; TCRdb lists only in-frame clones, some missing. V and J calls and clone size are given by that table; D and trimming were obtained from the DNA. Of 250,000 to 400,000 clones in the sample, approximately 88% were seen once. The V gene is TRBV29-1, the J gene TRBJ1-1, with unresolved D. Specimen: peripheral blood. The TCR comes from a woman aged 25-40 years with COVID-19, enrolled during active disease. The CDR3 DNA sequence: TGCAGCGGGGGATCGAGTACTGAAGCTTTCTTT. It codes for CSGGSSTEAFF.